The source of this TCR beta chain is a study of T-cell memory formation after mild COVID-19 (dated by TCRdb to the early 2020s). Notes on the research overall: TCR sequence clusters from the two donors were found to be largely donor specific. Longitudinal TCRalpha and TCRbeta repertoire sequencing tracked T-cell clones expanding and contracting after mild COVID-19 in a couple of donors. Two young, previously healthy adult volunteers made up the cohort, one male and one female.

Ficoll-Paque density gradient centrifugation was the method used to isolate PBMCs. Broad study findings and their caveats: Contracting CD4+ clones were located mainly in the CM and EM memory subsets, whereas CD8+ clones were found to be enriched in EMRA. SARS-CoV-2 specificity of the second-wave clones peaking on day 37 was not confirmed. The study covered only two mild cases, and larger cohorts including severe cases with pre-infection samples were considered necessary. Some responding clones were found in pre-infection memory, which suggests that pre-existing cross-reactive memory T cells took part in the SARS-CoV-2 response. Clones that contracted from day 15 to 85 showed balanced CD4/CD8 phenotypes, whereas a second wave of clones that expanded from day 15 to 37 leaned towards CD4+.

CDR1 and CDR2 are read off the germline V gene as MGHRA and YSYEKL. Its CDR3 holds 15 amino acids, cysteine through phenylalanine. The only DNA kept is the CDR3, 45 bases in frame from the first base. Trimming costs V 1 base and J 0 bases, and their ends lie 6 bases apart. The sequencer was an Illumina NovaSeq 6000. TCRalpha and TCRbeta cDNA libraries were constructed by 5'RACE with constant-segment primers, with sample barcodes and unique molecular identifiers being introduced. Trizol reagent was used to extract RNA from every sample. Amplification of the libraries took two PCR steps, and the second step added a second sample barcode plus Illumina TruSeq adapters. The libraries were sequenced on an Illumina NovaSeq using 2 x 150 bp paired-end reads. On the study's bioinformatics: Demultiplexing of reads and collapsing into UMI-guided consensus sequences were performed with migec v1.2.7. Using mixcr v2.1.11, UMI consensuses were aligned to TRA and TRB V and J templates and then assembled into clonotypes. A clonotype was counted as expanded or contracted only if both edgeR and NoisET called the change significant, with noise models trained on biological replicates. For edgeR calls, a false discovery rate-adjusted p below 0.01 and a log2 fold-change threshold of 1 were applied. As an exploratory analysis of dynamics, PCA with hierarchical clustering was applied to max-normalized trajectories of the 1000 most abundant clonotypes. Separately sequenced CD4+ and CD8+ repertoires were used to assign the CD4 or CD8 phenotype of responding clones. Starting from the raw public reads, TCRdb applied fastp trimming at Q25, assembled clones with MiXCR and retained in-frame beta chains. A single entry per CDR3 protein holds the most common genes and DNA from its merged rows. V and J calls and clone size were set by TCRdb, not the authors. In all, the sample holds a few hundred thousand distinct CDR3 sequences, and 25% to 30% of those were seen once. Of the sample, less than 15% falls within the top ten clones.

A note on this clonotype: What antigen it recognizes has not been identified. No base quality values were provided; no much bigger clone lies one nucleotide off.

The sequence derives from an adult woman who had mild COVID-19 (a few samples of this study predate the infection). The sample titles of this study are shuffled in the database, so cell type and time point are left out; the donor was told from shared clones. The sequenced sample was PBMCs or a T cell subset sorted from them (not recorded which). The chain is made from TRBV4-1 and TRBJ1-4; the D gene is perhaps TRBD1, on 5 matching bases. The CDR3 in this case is CASSQGQSTNEKLFF. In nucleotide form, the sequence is TGCGCCAGCAGCCAAGGACAGTCAACTAATGAAAAACTGTTTTTT.